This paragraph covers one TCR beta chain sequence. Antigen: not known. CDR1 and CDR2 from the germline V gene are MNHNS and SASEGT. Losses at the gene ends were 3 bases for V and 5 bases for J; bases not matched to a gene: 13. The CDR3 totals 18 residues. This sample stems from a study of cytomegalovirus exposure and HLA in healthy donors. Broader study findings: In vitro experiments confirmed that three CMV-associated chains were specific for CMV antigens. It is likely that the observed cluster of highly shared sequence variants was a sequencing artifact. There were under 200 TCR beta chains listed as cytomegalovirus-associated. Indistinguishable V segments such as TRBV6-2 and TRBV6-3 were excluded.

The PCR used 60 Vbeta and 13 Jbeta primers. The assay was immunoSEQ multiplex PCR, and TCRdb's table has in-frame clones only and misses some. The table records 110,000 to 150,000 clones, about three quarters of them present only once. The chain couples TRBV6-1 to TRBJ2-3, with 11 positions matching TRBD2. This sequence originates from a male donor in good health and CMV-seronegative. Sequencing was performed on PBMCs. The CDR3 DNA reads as TGTGCCAGCAGTGATGGGTTGGTAGCGGGAGGGCCAAGAGATACGCAGTATTTT. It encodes CASSDGLVAGGPRDTQYF.